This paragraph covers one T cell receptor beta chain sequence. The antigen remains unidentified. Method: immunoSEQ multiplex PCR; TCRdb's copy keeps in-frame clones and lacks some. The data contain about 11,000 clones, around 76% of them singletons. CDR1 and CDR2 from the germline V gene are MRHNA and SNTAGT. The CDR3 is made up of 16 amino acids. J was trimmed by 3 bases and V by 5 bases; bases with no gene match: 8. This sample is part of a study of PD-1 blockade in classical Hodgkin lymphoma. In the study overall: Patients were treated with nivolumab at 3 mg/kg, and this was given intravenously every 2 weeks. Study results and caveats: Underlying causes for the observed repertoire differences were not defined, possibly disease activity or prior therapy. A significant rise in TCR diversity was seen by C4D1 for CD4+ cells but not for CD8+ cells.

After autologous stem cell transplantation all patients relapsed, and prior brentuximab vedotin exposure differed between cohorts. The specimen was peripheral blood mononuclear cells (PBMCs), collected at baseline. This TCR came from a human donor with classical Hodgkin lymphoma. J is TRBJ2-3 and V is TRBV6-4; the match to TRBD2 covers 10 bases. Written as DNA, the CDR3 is TGTGCCAGCAGTCGCCAGCCTAGCGGGAGTACAGATACGCAGTATTTT. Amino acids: CASSRQPSGSTDTQYF.